The following is a TCR beta chain sequence with its context. Its cognate antigen has yet to be identified. The record has no base qualities; no much larger clone is one base away. Genomic DNA was extracted from sorted cells for sequencing of the TCRbeta CDR3 region. TCRbeta CDR3 regions were sequenced using the immunoSEQ Assay. The immuneACCESS repertoire file appears here via TCRdb, limited to in-frame rearrangements. These files lack a portion of the clones; in checked studies, under half of the deficit traces to unresolved V genes, and the cause of the others is not known. This sample is represented by 92,000 or so clones; about 87% of them were singletons. The ten largest make up 6.5% to 9% of the sample. This specimen comes from a study of OX40 agonist ivuxolimab in advanced cancers. For the study in its entirety: The costimulatory receptor OX40 (CD134) was targeted by ivuxolimab, a fully human IgG2 agonistic monoclonal antibody. Intravenous ivuxolimab was administered to patients every 2 weeks at six dose levels: 0.01, 0.1, 0.3, 1.5, 3 and 10 mg/kg. Among the roughly 52 dose-escalation patients, about 20 had hepatocellular carcinoma, roughly 15 melanoma, 9 renal cell carcinoma and 9 head and neck cancer. In the dose-escalation cohort, 70% to 90% of patients were male, and the mean age was approximately 60 years with a range of roughly 20 to 79. Prior anti-PD-1, anti-PD-L1 or anti-CTLA-4 therapy was permitted, and checkpoint inhibitors had been received by less than 45% of dose-escalation patients. Partial responses were achieved by three dose-escalation patients, of whom one had hepatocellular carcinoma and two had cutaneous melanoma. Peripheral TCRbeta sequencing aimed to test whether ivuxolimab altered TCR sequence diversity and caused clonal T-cell expansion. The paper reports the monotherapy dose-escalation portion (N of about 52 patients) of the phase I ivuxolimab trial. Study-level results and caveats: Low levels of normalized T-cell clonal expansion were also shown by some nonresponding patients. The antigen specificity of the peripheral T cells that underwent clonal expansion was not determined. At doses of 0.1 to 3.0 mg/kg, clonal expansion of both CD4+ and CD8+ T cells in blood was seen between baseline and week 6. In the 0.1-3.0 mg/kg groups, partial responders were among the patients with the lowest normalized peripheral clonal expansion, particularly in CD8+ T cells. On average, CD8+ T cells showed more expanded clones than CD4+ T cells after ivuxolimab.

Patients with a history of autoimmune disease or receiving systemic immunosuppression were excluded from the trial. Peripheral blood for TCR sequencing was drawn from every dose cohort at baseline, at cycle 4 day 1 and at cycle 7 day 1. The samples were taken from a phase I, first-in-human, multicenter, open-label dose-escalation trial of ivuxolimab. The trial enrolled adults with locally advanced or metastatic head and neck squamous cell, hepatocellular, melanoma or renal cell carcinoma. Before TCR sequencing, CD4+ T cells and CD8+ T cells from peripheral blood were sorted into separate populations. The germline V gene provides CDR1 SGHAT and CDR2 FQNNGV. The CDR3, from cysteine to phenylalanine, totals 15 residues. The DNA shown is the 45-base CDR3, in frame from base 1. Between the V and J ends, shortened by 1 base and 8 bases respectively, the junction contains 17 bases.

This TCR derives from an adult with an advanced solid tumor such as melanoma, head and neck, liver or kidney cancer. Source: CD4+ or CD8+ T cells sorted from blood, taken in a trial of the OX40 agonist ivuxolimab. The chain links TRBV11-2 with TRBJ1-2; the D segment cannot be called with confidence. The CDR3 is CASSLGAPRAEGYTF. The DNA is as follows: TGTGCCAGCAGCTTAGGGGCCCCCCGTGCTGAAGGCTACACCTTC.